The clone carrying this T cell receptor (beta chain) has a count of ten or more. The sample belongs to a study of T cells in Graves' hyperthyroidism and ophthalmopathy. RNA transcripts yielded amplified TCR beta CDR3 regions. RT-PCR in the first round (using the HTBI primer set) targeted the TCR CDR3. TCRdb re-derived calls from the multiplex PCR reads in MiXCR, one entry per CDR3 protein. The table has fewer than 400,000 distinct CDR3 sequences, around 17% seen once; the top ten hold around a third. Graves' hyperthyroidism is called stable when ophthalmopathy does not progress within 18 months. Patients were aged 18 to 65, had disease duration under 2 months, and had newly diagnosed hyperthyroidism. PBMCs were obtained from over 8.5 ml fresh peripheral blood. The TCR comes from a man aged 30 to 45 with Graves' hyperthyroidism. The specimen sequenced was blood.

CDR3 sequence (DNA): TGTGCCAGCAGTTGGCAGGGTTACTACAATGAGCAGTTCTTC. It translates to CASSWQGYYNEQFF. The genes are TRBV27 and TRBJ2-1; TRBD1 might be the D (5 bases). This CDR3 has 14 amino acids. V was clipped by 4 bases and J by 3 bases, with 10 bases between them. Looked up from germline, CDR1 is MNHEY and CDR2 is SMNVEV (reference sequence).